Listed below are T cell receptor beta chains from one sample, sequenced in a study of blood T cell repertoires in COVID-19. Sequencing used immunoSEQ multiplex PCR; TCRdb keeps in-frame clones, though not all of them. The sample yields around 250,000 clones, about 82% seen once. Sequenced sample: peripheral blood. These receptors originate from a man at least 80 years old with acute or convalescent COVID-19. CDR3s include the opening cysteine and the closing phenylalanine or tryptophan. A D gene is named only where the DNA matches it firmly. Only some rows state a clone size, as once, few, many or a class for expanded clones.

CDR3nt,CDR3aa,d_gene,j_gene,abundance,v_gene
TGTGCCAGCAGTCACGGGTCTACCTACGAGCAGTACTTC,CASSHGSTYEQYF,NA,TRBJ2-7,NA,TRBV12-3/TRBV12-4
TGTGCCAGTAGTATAGGGACTGTTGAAGCTTTCTTT,CASSIGTVEAFF,NA,TRBJ1-1,NA,TRBV19
TGTGCCAGCAGTTACGGTGAGAGCGCCTATAATTCACCCCTCCACTTT,CASSYGESAYNSPLHF,NA,TRBJ1-6,NA,TRBV6-5
TGTGCCAGCAGCTCCTGGACAGGCAACAACGAGCAGTACTTC,CASSSWTGNNEQYF,TRBD1,TRBJ2-7,NA,TRBV11-2
TGCAGCGCTAAACCAGGGCAAGAGACCCAGTACTTC,CSAKPGQETQYF,NA,TRBJ2-5,NA,TRBV29-1
TGTGCCAGCTCCCCCGGGACAGGGAGTAAGACCCAGTACTTC,CASSPGTGSKTQYF,TRBD1,TRBJ2-5,NA,TRBV18
TGTGCCAGCAGTACCGCTGGCAGGGACTATGGCTACACCTTC,CASSTAGRDYGYTF,NA,TRBJ1-2,NA,TRBV28
TGTGCCAGCTCAAACGGCGGGGCTTTCTTCTACGAGCAGTACTTC,CASSNGGAFFYEQYF,NA,TRBJ2-7,NA,TRBV28
TGTGCCACCAGTGACGACAGGGCTACTGAGCAGTTCTTC,CATSDDRATEQFF,TRBD1,TRBJ2-1,few,TRBV24-1
TGTGCCAGCAGCCCGGCGGGGGGATCTGGAAACACCATATATTTT,CASSPAGGSGNTIYF,NA,TRBJ1-3,few,TRBV6-5
TGTGCCAGCAGCTTTGGGGGGACCTCTGGGGCCAACGTCCTGACTTTC,CASSFGGTSGANVLTF,NA,TRBJ2-6,NA,TRBV5-4
TGTGCCAGCAGCCCCGGGGGTAGCAGCTCCTACGAGCAGTACTTC,CASSPGGSSSYEQYF,NA,TRBJ2-7,few,TRBV7-2
TGTGCCAGCAGCGTGCCGGGACAGGGGCATGAAAAACTGTTTTTT,CASSVPGQGHEKLFF,TRBD1,TRBJ1-4,NA,TRBV9
TGCGCCAGCAGTGAGTCAAGGGGACAGGGGTCAGAAGCTTTCTTT,CASSESRGQGSEAFF,TRBD1,TRBJ1-1,NA,TRBV10-1
TGTGCCAGCAGTTACTCCGGACAGGGTGGCTACACCTTC,CASSYSGQGGYTF,TRBD1,TRBJ1-2,NA,TRBV6-5
TGTGCCAGCAGTCCAACGGCCGGGTTGAACACTGAAGCTTTCTTT,CASSPTAGLNTEAFF,NA,TRBJ1-1,NA,TRBV3-1/TRBV3-2
TGTGCCAGCAGCCAAGAATTGAGCGGGGCCAACGTCCTGACTTTC,CASSQELSGANVLTF,NA,TRBJ2-6,NA,TRBV4-2
TGCGCCAGCAGCTCTCCGGGAAGTGAGCAGTTCTTC,CASSSPGSEQFF,NA,TRBJ2-1,NA,TRBV5-1
TGTGCCAGCCGACCCGGTGACATGAACACTGAAGCTTTCTTT,CASRPGDMNTEAFF,NA,TRBJ1-1,NA,TRBV9
TGTGCCAGCAGCCCTACGACAGTATATGGCTACACCTTC,CASSPTTVYGYTF,NA,TRBJ1-2,NA,TRBV3-1/TRBV3-2
TGTGCCAGCAGCTTAGAGGGGTCGCGGGGGGAAAAACTGTTTTTT,CASSLEGSRGEKLFF,NA,TRBJ1-4,NA,TRBV7-8
TGTGCCAGCAGTCCTATAGGGGACAGGGATGGCACTGAAGCTTTCTTT,CASSPIGDRDGTEAFF,TRBD1,TRBJ1-1,NA,TRBV28
TGTGCCAGCAGCCAAGGGACAGGGGGTGGCTACACCTTC,CASSQGTGGGYTF,TRBD1,TRBJ1-2,NA,TRBV4-2
TGTGCCAGCAGCCGTAGGGAGACTAATCAGCCCCAGCATTTT,CASSRRETNQPQHF,NA,TRBJ1-5,NA,TRBV3-1/TRBV3-2
TGTGCCAGCAGTACCCCGACAGGGGAGCGTGAAAAACTGTTTTTT,CASSTPTGEREKLFF,TRBD1,TRBJ1-4,NA,TRBV6-2/TRBV6-3
TGTGCCAGCTCACCCCCCGGCAGGGGAAACTATGGCTACACCTTC,CASSPPGRGNYGYTF,NA,TRBJ1-2,NA,TRBV18
TGTGCCAGCTCATCCAGCGCGAACACCGGGGAGCTGTTTTTT,CASSSSANTGELFF,NA,TRBJ2-2,once,TRBV18
TGTGCCAGTAGTACCTCGACGGAGGGCTACACCTTC,CASSTSTEGYTF,NA,TRBJ1-2,NA,TRBV19
TGTGCCAGCAGTTTTACAGCTAACTATGGCTACACCTTC,CASSFTANYGYTF,NA,TRBJ1-2,NA,TRBV28
TGTGCCAGTAGTGACCCCGGGAGGGAGAACTATGGCTACACCTTC,CASSDPGRENYGYTF,NA,TRBJ1-2,once,TRBV19
TGCGCCAGCAGGCTCCAGGGATCTGGGGCCAACGTCCTGACTTTC,CASRLQGSGANVLTF,NA,TRBJ2-6,NA,TRBV5-1
TGTGCCAGCAGCCTTCGGACAGGGAGACTTGACGAGCAGTACTTC,CASSLRTGRLDEQYF,TRBD1,TRBJ2-7,NA,TRBV3-1/TRBV3-2
TGTGCCAGCAGTTTTCAGGGCCGACAGTACTTC,CASSFQGRQYF,NA,TRBJ2-7,NA,TRBV28
TGTGCCAGCAGAGAGACACAGGGGTTTCAGCCCCAGCATTTT,CASRETQGFQPQHF,TRBD1,TRBJ1-5,NA,TRBV2
TGTGCCAGCAGCCAAGAAAGTGTAGTTCCGGTATACGAGCAGTACTTC,CASSQESVVPVYEQYF,NA,TRBJ2-7,NA,TRBV3-1/TRBV3-2
TGTGCCAGCAGCCTCGGGAATGGCAATCAGCCCCAGCATTTT,CASSLGNGNQPQHF,NA,TRBJ1-5,few,TRBV6-2/TRBV6-3
TGTGCCAGCGGACAAGCAGGGGTGGCTGAAGCTTTCTTT,CASGQAGVAEAFF,NA,TRBJ1-1,NA,TRBV11-3
TGTGCCAGCACCCTCCTTAGCGTCTCCCCCCACGAGCAGTACTTC,CASTLLSVSPHEQYF,NA,TRBJ2-7,NA,TRBV27
TGCGCCAGCAGTGAGTCGTTGGGCGGGGGGGCCTACGAGCAGTACTTC,CASSESLGGGAYEQYF,TRBD2,TRBJ2-7,NA,TRBV10-1
TGCGCCAGCAGCTTGGGGCAGGGGAACGGCTACACCTTC,CASSLGQGNGYTF,NA,TRBJ1-2,NA,TRBV5-1
TGTGCCAGCAGCCAGGATCTAGTGAACACTGAAGCTTTCTTT,CASSQDLVNTEAFF,NA,TRBJ1-1,NA,TRBV3-1/TRBV3-2